The present entry profiles one TCR beta chain with its context. Donors gave 9 to 10 milliliters of peripheral blood apiece. Extraction yielded at least 5 micrograms of total RNA per sample. This CDR3 spans 15 amino acids. V was trimmed by 4 bases and J by 11 bases, leaving 21 bases between them. Germline CDR1 LGHNA, CDR2 YSLEER. Primed by a sample-barcoded 5' primer and a J-beta primer mix, a second PCR proceeded for about 6 to 12 cycles. A tag from a template-switch adaptor with 12 random nucleotides marked each cDNA molecule. TCRdb independently ran MiXCR on the 5' RACE reads; one entry per CDR3 protein. The sample carries roughly 1,700,000 distinct CDR3 sequences, about 28% recorded once. This entry is derived from a study of blood T cells in healthy people across ages.

V gene TRBV4-3 combines with J gene TRBJ2-1; no clear D. The receptor was isolated from a woman aged 25 to 39 in good health. Specimen: blood. CDR3 nucleotides: TGCGCCAGCAGCCTCAGGACGTGCCCCGAGGAGAAGCAGTTCTTC. Its protein is CASSLRTCPEEKQFF.